The 20 T cell receptor beta chains below were found in one sample sequenced in a study of glioma-infiltrating T cells after dendritic cell vaccination. Method: immunoSEQ multiplex PCR; TCRdb's copy keeps in-frame clones and lacks some. The sample records approximately 50,000 clones, 89% being singletons. As to time point: after dendritic cell vaccination, including at tumor progression/relapse. The sample consisted of blood, taken after dendritic cell vaccination. The receptors derive from a human donor with glioblastoma.

Here the CDR3 reads CASVPPSRPNYGYTF. DNA for the CDR3: TGTGCCAGCGTCCCACCTAGCCGTCCTAACTATGGCTACACCTTC. The chain uses TRBV11-2 and TRBJ1-2; no reliable D call. Trimming left V 8 bases short and J 0 bases short, with 16 bases between. The CDR3 length is 15 residues. Germline CDR1 is SGHAT and CDR2 is FQNNGV.

The gene calls are TRBV5-1 and TRBJ2-3; TRBD1 agrees at 7 bases. This CDR3 region has 18 residues. Germline values: CDR1 SGHRS, CDR2 YFSETQ. V lost 3 bases and J lost 2; bases outside the gene matches: 15. CDR3 nucleotides: TGCGCCAGCAGCTCGCTTAGCACGGCGACAGGGCCCACAGATACGCAGTATTTT. It encodes CASSSLSTATGPTDTQYF.

The chain carries TRBV13 and TRBJ1-2, with 8 bases matching TRBD1. The CDR3 extends over 15 amino acids. Germline V gene sequence: CDR1 PRHDT, CDR2 FYEKMQ (reference sequence). V dropped 4 bases and J dropped 2; count of bases not matched to a gene: 6. The CDR3 nucleotides read TGTGCCAGCAGCTCCGAGGGACAGGACAACTATGGCTACACCTTC. Protein product: CASSSEGQDNYGYTF.

V usage is TRBV5-1 and J usage is TRBJ1-1, with 9 bases that match TRBD1. V lost 2 bases, J lost 2 bases, and 13 bases stayed unmatched. CDR3 size: 18 residues. Looked up from germline, CDR1 is SGHRS and CDR2 is YFSETQ. The CDR3 loop is CASSLNGQGYTINTEAFF. Here the CDR3 DNA reads TGCGCCAGCAGCTTAAACGGACAGGGGTATACTATAAACACTGAAGCTTTCTTT.

This CDR3 is CASSLGGLNTEAFF. The CDR3 region has the DNA TGTGCCAGCAGCTTAGGCGGGTTGAACACTGAAGCTTTCTTT. The chain recombines TRBV7-2 with TRBJ1-1; D is undetermined. Trimming took off 1 base at V and 0 bases at J, with 6 bases between the two ends. The CDR3 consists of 14 residues. The germline V gene has CDR1 SGHTA and CDR2 FQGNSA.

The V gene is TRBV29-1, the J gene TRBJ1-2, with D possibly being TRBD1 (6 bases). Trimming stripped 7 bases from V and 1 base from J, with 16 bases between. The V gene's germline CDR1 is SQVTM and CDR2 ANQGSEA. The CDR3 spans 14 residues. The DNA of the CDR3 is TGCAGCGCGTTGTGGGACACAAGTAACTATGGCTACACCTTC. It translates to CSALWDTSNYGYTF.

The chain combines TRBV7-2 with TRBJ1-1; D is uncertain. Germline CDR1 reads SGHTA; CDR2 reads FQGNSA. CDR3 size: 12 residues. V was shortened by 3 bases and J by 1 base, with 3 bases between the two germline ends. The CDR3 loop reads CASSFRNTEAFF. CDR3 in DNA: TGTGCCAGCAGCTTCAGGAACACTGAAGCTTTCTTT.

The chain joins TRBV15 to TRBJ2-5; perhaps TRBD1 as D (7 bases). CDR3 size: 17 residues. The V gene's germline CDR1 is LNHNV and CDR2 YYDKDF (reference sequence). V lost 0 bases and J 5 bases, leaving 19 bases between the germline ends. CDR3 in amino acids: CATSRDRGTAAGETQYF. DNA for the CDR3: TGTGCCACCAGCAGAGACCGGGGGACAGCGGCGGGTGAGACCCAGTACTTC.

The CDR3 is CASSYGQGIYNEQFF. In nucleotides, the CDR3 is TGTGCCAGCAGTTACGGACAGGGGATATACAATGAGCAGTTCTTC. The chain joins TRBV6-5 to TRBJ2-1; 9 positions agree with TRBD1. The CDR3 loop spans 15 amino acids. Germline V lookup: CDR1 MNHEY, CDR2 SVGAGI. V was pared by 2 bases and J by 4 bases, with 3 bases of the junction left unmatched.

The rearrangement joins TRBV5-4 to TRBJ2-1, with a weak D call TRBD2 (6 bases). V was cut by 4 bases and J by 9 bases, with 20 bases left in between. The CDR3 is made up of 15 amino acids. CDR1 is SGHNT and CDR2 is YYREEE in the germline V gene (reference sequence). The DNA of the CDR3 is TGTGCCAGCAGCATCAGGGAGGTCGGGGGTAGTGAGCAGTTCTTC. Amino acid sequence: CASSIREVGGSEQFF.

The V gene is TRBV7-8, the J gene TRBJ2-1, with 8 bases matching TRBD2. This CDR3 is built from 16 residues. After removal of 5 bases from V and 7 bases from J, the junction contained 13 bases not matched to a gene. CDR1 and CDR2 (germline): SGHVS, FQNEAQ. The CDR3 DNA reads as TGTGCCAGCAGCAGTCCCGGGAGGGCCGAGGGGAATGAGCAGTTCTTC. The encoded protein is CASSSPGRAEGNEQFF.

This sequence joins TRBV19 and TRBJ1-6; 12 positions agree with TRBD1. J lost 7 bases, V lost 5 bases, and 0 bases had no gene match. The germline V gene encodes CDR1 LNHDA and CDR2 SQIVND (reference sequence). The CDR3 covers 14 residues. This CDR3 is CASSGTGGNSPLHF. In DNA, the CDR3 is TGTGCCAGTAGTGGGACAGGGGGCAATTCACCCCTCCACTTT.

V usage is TRBV2 and J usage is TRBJ2-7; 8 nucleotides line up with TRBD2. Germline-derived CDR1 and CDR2 are SNHLY and FYNNEI. The CDR3 extends over 15 amino acids. The trim removed 0 bases at V and 5 bases at J, leaving 6 bases unmatched. CDR3 nucleotides: TGTGCCAGCAGTGAAGCCGGCGGGAGGCCTGACGAGCAGTACTTC. It encodes CASSEAGGRPDEQYF.

V and J are TRBV5-1 and TRBJ2-7, with TRBD1 matching over 9 bases. The CDR3 sequence is 14 residues long. The germline gives CDR1 SGHRS, CDR2 YFSETQ. Trimming cost V 3 bases and J 2 bases; bases outside gene matches: 3. CDR3 region: CASSSGQGPYEQYF. The CDR3 DNA follows: TGCGCCAGCAGCTCGGGACAGGGCCCCTACGAGCAGTACTTC. Full variable domain (outside the CDR3, taken from reference TRBV5-1 and TRBJ2-7): KAGVTQTPRYLIKTRGQQVTLSCSPISGHRSVSWYQQTPGQGLQFLFEYFSETQRNKGNFPGRFSGRQFSNSRSEMNVSTLELGDSALYLCASSSGQGPYEQYFGPGTRLTVT.

This chain connects TRBV4-1 to TRBJ2-7, with 8 nucleotides matching TRBD2. Germline trimming cut 1 base from V and 0 bases from J; bases unmatched to any gene: 8. Germline V lookup: CDR1 MGHRA, CDR2 YSYEKL. The CDR3 loop spans 17 amino acids. Here the CDR3 DNA reads TGCGCCAGCAGCCAAGTTTTCCGGAGCGGGAGCTCCTACGAGCAGTACTTC. Residues: CASSQVFRSGSSYEQYF.

This clone was picked up a small number of times. This sequence joins TRBV27 and TRBJ2-7; no reliable D call. V was clipped by 4 bases and J by 6 bases, with 10 bases between them. The CDR3 is made up of 12 amino acids. Per the germline V gene, CDR1 is MNHEY and CDR2 is SMNVEV (reference sequence). The CDR3 here is CASSSPFSEQYF. In DNA form, the CDR3 reads TGTGCCAGCAGTTCCCCTTTCTCCGAGCAGTACTTC.

The V call is TRBV19, the J call TRBJ2-1, with TRBD2 matching over 7 bases. With V trimmed by 1 base and J by 7 bases, 10 bases remained unmatched. This CDR3 is built from 16 residues. Germline V gene lookup returns CDR1 LNHDA and CDR2 SQIVND (reference sequence). CDR3 amino acids: CASSIGGRASRNEQFF. In DNA form, the CDR3 reads TGTGCCAGTAGTATAGGAGGGAGGGCCTCTAGGAATGAGCAGTTCTTC.

This chain uses TRBV10-3 with TRBJ2-5; unclear D gene. Germline V gene sequence: CDR1 ENHRY, CDR2 SYGVKD. The V gene lost 6 bases and the J gene lost 5 bases, with 16 bases spanning the gap. The CDR3 covers 14 residues. The CDR3 region has the DNA TGTGCCATCAGCTCAAACCGGGTCGGGGAGACCCAGTACTTC. Translation gives CAISSNRVGETQYF.

J is TRBJ1-1 and V is TRBV10-3; 9 bases align to TRBD1. Germline CDR1 is ENHRY and CDR2 is SYGVKD. CDR3 size: 17 residues. Trimming removed 6 bases from V and 1 base from J; junction bases left unmatched: 12. CDR3 sequence: CAIRSTGGAEKNTEAFF. Written as DNA, the CDR3 is TGTGCCATCAGATCCACAGGGGGCGCCGAAAAGAACACTGAAGCTTTCTTT.

J is TRBJ2-7 and V is TRBV7-9, with 14 bases matching TRBD2. V lost 3 bases, J lost 4 bases, and 11 bases stayed unmatched. This CDR3 has 18 amino acids. CDR1 SEHNR and CDR2 FQNEAQ come from the germline V gene (reference sequence). This CDR3 is CASSFRTGGTSGSYEQYF. Written as DNA, the CDR3 is TGTGCCAGCAGCTTCAGGACAGGGGGGACTAGCGGGAGTTACGAGCAGTACTTC. Complete variable domain (other parts from reference TRBV7-9 and TRBJ2-7): DTGVSQNPRHKITKRGQNVTFRCDPISEHNRLYWYRQTLGQGPEFLTYFQNEAQLEKSRLLSDRFSAERPKGSFSTLEIQRTEQGDSAMYLCASSFRTGGTSGSYEQYFGPGTRLTVT.